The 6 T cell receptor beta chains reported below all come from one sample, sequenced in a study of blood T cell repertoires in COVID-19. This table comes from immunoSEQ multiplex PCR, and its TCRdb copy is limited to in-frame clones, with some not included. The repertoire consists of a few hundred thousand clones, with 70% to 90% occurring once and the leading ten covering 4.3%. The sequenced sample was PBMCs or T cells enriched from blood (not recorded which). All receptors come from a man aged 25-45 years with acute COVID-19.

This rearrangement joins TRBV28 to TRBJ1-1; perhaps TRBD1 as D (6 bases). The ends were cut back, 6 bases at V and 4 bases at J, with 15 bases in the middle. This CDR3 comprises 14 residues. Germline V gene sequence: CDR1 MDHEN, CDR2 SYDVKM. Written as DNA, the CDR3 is TGTGCCAGCAGGTCCACAGGGTCGCCCACTGAAGCTTTCTTT. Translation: CASRSTGSPTEAFF.

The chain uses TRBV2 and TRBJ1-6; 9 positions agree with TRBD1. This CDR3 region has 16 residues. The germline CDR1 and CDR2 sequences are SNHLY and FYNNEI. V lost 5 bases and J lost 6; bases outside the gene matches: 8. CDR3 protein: CASSFEPGQGNSPLHF. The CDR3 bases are TGTGCCAGCAGTTTTGAACCGGGACAGGGTAATTCACCCCTCCACTTT. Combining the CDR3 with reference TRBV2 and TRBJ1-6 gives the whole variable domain EPEVTQTPSHQVTQMGQEVILRCVPISNHLYFYWYRQILGQKVEFLVSFYNNEISEKSEIFDDQFSVERPDGSNFTLKIRSTKLEDSAMYFCASSFEPGQGNSPLHFGNGTRLTVT.

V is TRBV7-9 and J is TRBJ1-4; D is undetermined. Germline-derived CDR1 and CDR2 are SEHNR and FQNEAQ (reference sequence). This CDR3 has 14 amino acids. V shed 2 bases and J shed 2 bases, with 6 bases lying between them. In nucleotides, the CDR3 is TGTGCCAGCAGCTTAATTCGGACTAATGAAAAACTGTTTTTT. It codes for CASSLIRTNEKLFF. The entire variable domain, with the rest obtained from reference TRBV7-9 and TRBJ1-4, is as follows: DTGVSQNPRHKITKRGQNVTFRCDPISEHNRLYWYRQTLGQGPEFLTYFQNEAQLEKSRLLSDRFSAERPKGSFSTLEIQRTEQGDSAMYLCASSLIRTNEKLFFGSGTQLSVL.

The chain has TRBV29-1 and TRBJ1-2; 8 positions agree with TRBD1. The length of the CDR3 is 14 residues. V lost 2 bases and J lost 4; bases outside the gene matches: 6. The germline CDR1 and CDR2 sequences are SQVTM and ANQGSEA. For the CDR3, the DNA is TGCAGCGTTGAAACCCGGACAGGGAGCTATGGCTACACCTTC. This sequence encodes CSVETRTGSYGYTF.

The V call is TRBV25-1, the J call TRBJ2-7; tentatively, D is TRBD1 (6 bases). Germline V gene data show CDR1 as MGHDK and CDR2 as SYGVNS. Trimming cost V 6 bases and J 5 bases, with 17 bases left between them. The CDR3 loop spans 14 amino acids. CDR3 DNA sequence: TGTGCCAGCAGCCCGGACAGAGCCCCCCACGAGCAGTACTTC. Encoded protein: CASSPDRAPHEQYF.

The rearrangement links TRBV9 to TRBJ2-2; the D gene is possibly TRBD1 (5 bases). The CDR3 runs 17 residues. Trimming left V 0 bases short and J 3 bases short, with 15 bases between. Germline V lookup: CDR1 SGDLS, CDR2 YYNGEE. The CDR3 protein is CASSVGGWGRDTGELFF. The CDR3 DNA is TGTGCCAGCAGCGTAGGGGGCTGGGGTCGAGACACCGGGGAGCTGTTTTTT.